The clone carrying this TCR beta chain has at least ten counts. Antigen: not known. The data were taken from a study of CD8 T cells in ankylosing spondylitis. Each CDR3 protein gets one entry after TCRdb re-called the 5' RACE reads with MiXCR. This sample has about 500,000 distinct CDR3 sequences, with approximately 5.3% found just once. Germline CDR1 reads MDHEN; CDR2 reads SYDVKM. There are 15 residues in the CDR3. The V segment lost 4 bases and the J segment 9 bases; nucleotides outside the gene matches: 8. Study-level results: There was a TCR beta motif, made of 7 or 8 highly homologous variants, that appeared characteristic of ankylosing spondylitis blood.

This chain uses TRBV28 with TRBJ1-6; 8 bases agree with TRBD1. The TCR was taken from a male donor with ankylosing spondylitis. The material sequenced was blood, either unsorted or a sorted T cell fraction (not recorded which). The CDR3 bases are TGTGCCAGCAGTTCATCCGGACAGGGTGGTTCACCCCTCCACTTT. Its protein is CASSSSGQGGSPLHF.